Below are 21 T cell receptor beta chains sequenced from a single sample in a study of blood T cell repertoires in COVID-19. Libraries were prepared by immunoSEQ multiplex PCR; TCRdb keeps only in-frame clonotypes and omits some of them. This table holds more than 200,000 clones, over 85% found once. The sequencing sample was made of PBMCs or T cells enriched from blood (not recorded which). Receptor source: a woman in her twenties or thirties with acute COVID-19.

DNA for the CDR3: TGTGCCAGCACCTTCGGGAGGGTTGAAGCTTTCTTT. Translating gives CASTFGRVEAFF. V and J are TRBV21-1 and TRBJ1-1. TRBV21-1 counts as a pseudogene. The CDR3 consists of 12 residues.

This chain joins TRBV5-1 and TRBJ1-2; tentative D call: TRBD1 (5 bases). V was clipped by 0 bases and J by 0 bases, with 15 bases between them. From germline, CDR1 is SGHRS and CDR2 YFSETQ. The CDR3 extends over 17 amino acids. The CDR3 is CASSLDETAKANYGYTF. CDR3 coding DNA: TGCGCCAGCAGCTTGGATGAGACAGCAAAAGCTAACTATGGCTACACCTTC.

V and J are TRBV7-9 and TRBJ2-1; 8 bases fit TRBD1. J gave up 4 bases and V 4 bases, and 9 bases lay outside the gene matches. CDR1 SEHNR and CDR2 FQNEAQ come from the germline V gene (reference sequence). This CDR3 comprises 16 residues. In DNA, the CDR3 is TGTGCCAGCAGCTCAATGCGGGACAGGACTTACAATGAGCAGTTCTTC. It translates to CASSSMRDRTYNEQFF.

The gene calls are TRBV29-1 and TRBJ1-1; D perhaps matches TRBD1 (6 bases). This CDR3 contains 16 residues. Trimming stripped 5 bases from V and 1 base from J, with 20 bases between. Germline lookup yields CDR1 SQVTM and CDR2 ANQGSEA. Written as DNA, the CDR3 is TGCAGCGTTCTTACGATTCCGGGACACCCGAACACTGAAGCTTTCTTT. This codes for CSVLTIPGHPNTEAFF. The full variable domain, in which reference TRBV29-1 and TRBJ1-1 provide the parts outside the CDR3, is SAVISQKPSRDICQRGTSLTIQCQVDSQVTMMFWYRQQPGQSLTLIATANQGSEATYESGFVIDKFPISRPNLTFSTLTVSNMSPEDSSIYLCSVLTIPGHPNTEAFFGQGTRLTVV.

The chain combines TRBV7-9 with TRBJ2-7, with 9 bases identical to TRBD1. The CDR3 contains 14 residues. After removal of 5 bases from V and 5 bases from J, the junction contained 7 bases not matched to a gene. Germline V CDR1 and CDR2: SEHNR, FQNEAQ (reference sequence). The CDR3 DNA sequence: TGTGCCAGCAGCCCGGGACAGGGTAGCAACGAGCAGTACTTC. This gives the protein CASSPGQGSNEQYF.

This clone came up once. This chain joins TRBV7-2 and TRBJ2-5, with 8 bases lining up with TRBD2. J lost 5 bases, V lost 1 base, and 6 bases had no gene match. This CDR3 has 15 amino acids. Germline loops: CDR1 SGHTA, CDR2 FQGNSA. Here the CDR3 reads CASSLGPGGPETQYF. The CDR3 DNA reads TGTGCCAGCAGCTTAGGGCCGGGGGGGCCCGAGACCCAGTACTTC.

This chain links TRBV5-6 with TRBJ2-1; D is perhaps TRBD1 (5 bases). With 4 bases removed from V and 3 bases from J, the gap between germline ends came to 8 bases. The CDR3 spans 13 residues. The germline V gene has CDR1 SGHDT and CDR2 YYEEEE. CDR3 in DNA: TGTGCCAGCAGCGAGACAGTCTACAATGAGCAGTTCTTC. Its protein product is CASSETVYNEQFF.

This clone was counted between two and nine times. The genes are TRBV6-5 and TRBJ1-1; D call uncertain. Trimming removed 0 bases from V and 3 bases from J, with 11 bases in between. Germline V CDR1 and CDR2: MNHEY, SVGAGI. The CDR3 is 15 amino acids. In nucleotides, the CDR3 is TGTGCCAGCAGTTACTCGATAATGGCGGACACTGAAGCTTTCTTT. Amino acids: CASSYSIMADTEAFF.

J is TRBJ2-3 and V is TRBV27; 7 nucleotides match TRBD2. The V gene's germline CDR1 is MNHEY and CDR2 SMNVEV (reference sequence). The CDR3 sequence is 15 residues long. The V and J ends lost 2 bases and 4 bases, in that order; junction bases with no gene match: 6. The CDR3: CASSLAGDSADTQYF. In DNA, the CDR3 is TGTGCCAGCAGTTTAGCGGGGGACTCGGCAGATACGCAGTATTTT.

This chain links TRBV5-6 with TRBJ2-2; 12 positions agree with TRBD1. The V gene's germline CDR1 is SGHDT and CDR2 YYEEEE. The CDR3 sequence is 16 residues long. V gave up 7 bases and J gave up 3 bases; unmatched junction bases: 7. DNA of the CDR3: TGTGCCAGCTTTGACGGGACAGGGGGCTACACCGGGGAGCTGTTTTTT. It translates to CASFDGTGGYTGELFF.

The chain couples TRBV7-2 to TRBJ1-1, with unresolved D. The length of the CDR3 is 13 residues. Looked up from germline, CDR1 is SGHTA and CDR2 is FQGNSA. With 1 base removed from V and 1 base from J, the gap between germline ends came to 4 bases. CDR3 in DNA: TGTGCCAGCAGCTTAGGACAGAACACTGAAGCTTTCTTT. Its translation: CASSLGQNTEAFF.

CDR3 loop: CASSQEGTGSNQPQHF. CDR3 sequence (DNA): TGCGCCAGCAGCCAAGAAGGGACAGGGTCCAATCAGCCCCAGCATTTT. This rearrangement joins TRBV4-1 to TRBJ1-5; 9 nucleotides match TRBD1. Germline CDR1 reads MGHRA; CDR2 reads YSYEKL. V shed 0 bases, J shed 3 bases, and the junction held 3 bases outside the gene matches. The length of the CDR3 is 16 residues.

This clone has only a few counts. J is TRBJ1-1 and V is TRBV28; no firm D call. Germline V CDR1 and CDR2: MDHEN, SYDVKM. V gave up 3 bases and J gave up 8 bases, with 13 bases separating them. There are 13 residues in the CDR3. The CDR3: CASSFLQTVEAFF. DNA for the CDR3: TGTGCCAGCAGTTTTCTCCAAACAGTCGAAGCTTTCTTT.

In its sample, this clone was seen once. V usage is TRBV6-5 and J usage is TRBJ2-5; 8 bases match TRBD1. CDR1 and CDR2 from the germline V gene are MNHEY and SVGAGI. J lost 6 bases, V lost 2 bases, and 8 bases had no gene match. The CDR3 contains 15 residues. The CDR3 DNA sequence: TGTGCCAGCAGTTACGGGACAGGTGTTCGACAGACCCAGTACTTC. Protein product: CASSYGTGVRQTQYF.

The chain has TRBV27 and TRBJ2-7, with a possible D match to TRBD1 (6 bases). Trimming stripped 5 bases from V and 1 base from J, with 18 bases between. The CDR3 contains 16 residues. Germline loops: CDR1 MNHEY, CDR2 SMNVEV (reference sequence). CDR3 bases: TGTGCCAGCAGTAAACCAACAGGGCCCCATTCCTACGAGCAGTACTTC. Its protein product is CASSKPTGPHSYEQYF.

This chain links TRBV6-1 with TRBJ1-2, with D possibly TRBD1 on 6 matching bases. This CDR3 comprises 17 residues. V was clipped by 0 bases and J by 5 bases, with 19 bases between them. Germline assignment: CDR1 MNHNS and CDR2 SASEGT. The CDR3 region is CASSEALRGRDRYGYTF. CDR3 nucleotides: TGTGCCAGCAGTGAAGCTCTCAGGGGCAGGGACCGGTATGGCTACACCTTC.

CDR3 nucleotides: TGTGCCACAGCCCCGAGGGTAGCCAAAAACATTCAGTACTTC. Residues: CATAPRVAKNIQYF. The chain links TRBV2 to TRBJ2-4; possible D gene TRBD2, 5 bases. The germline V gene has CDR1 SNHLY and CDR2 FYNNEI. This CDR3 spans 14 amino acids. Trimming left V 10 bases short and J 0 bases short, with 13 bases between. Drawing the rest from reference TRBV2 and TRBJ2-4, the complete variable domain is EPEVTQTPSHQVTQMGQEVILRCVPISNHLYFYWYRQILGQKVEFLVSFYNNEISEKSEIFDDQFSVERPDGSNFTLKIRSTKLEDSAMYFCATAPRVAKNIQYFGAGTRLSVL.

The CDR3 region is CASSSLLADRHSPLHF. In DNA form, the CDR3 reads TGTGCCAGCAGTTCCCTCCTCGCGGATAGGCATTCACCCCTCCACTTT. The chain has TRBV27 and TRBJ1-6, with D uncertain. CDR1 is MNHEY and CDR2 is SMNVEV in the germline V gene (reference sequence). Trimming removed 4 bases at V and 8 bases at J, with 18 bases between. The CDR3 loop spans 16 amino acids.

The genes are TRBV11-2 and TRBJ2-4, with no clear D. CDR3 length equals 10 residues. From germline, CDR1 is SGHAT and CDR2 FQNNGV. Between the trimmed V and J ends, which lost 4 bases and 9 bases, there was a span of 4 bases. The CDR3 nucleotides are TGTGCCAGCAGCTCCGGCATTCAGTACTTC. This translates into CASSSGIQYF.

This clone appeared once. This rearrangement joins TRBV5-8 to TRBJ1-6; D is undetermined. CDR3 size: 14 residues. In germline, CDR1 is SGHTS, CDR2 YDEGEE. V lost 2 bases and J lost 13, with 16 bases in between. The CDR3 DNA sequence: TGTGCCAGCAGCTTCCGGGAATCCGGGCGGCCCCTCCACTTT. This sequence encodes CASSFRESGRPLHF.

The rearrangement uses TRBV6-5 and TRBJ1-2, with D possibly TRBD1 on 6 matching bases. The germline V gene has CDR1 MNHEY and CDR2 SVGAGI. This CDR3 has 12 residues. Trimming left V 8 bases short and J 8 bases short, with 15 bases between. Here the CDR3 DNA reads TGTGCCAGCGGACGGGGGGCTGAGGGCTACACCTTC. This gives the protein CASGRGAEGYTF.